This T cell receptor (beta chain) was observed in a study of response to subunit inactivated influenza vaccine. This clonotype was counted only a few times. The antigen is not known. Study results and limitations: The authors suggested that few new T cells are recruited per seasonal influenza vaccination.

TCRdb reprocessed the RT-PCR reads via MiXCR and lists one record per CDR3 protein. The table has some 300,000 distinct CDR3 sequences, 22% seen once. Sequencing was performed on PBMCs from blood, taken approximately 20 months after vaccination. The sequence came from a man in his fifties or sixties who received an inactivated influenza vaccine.

CDR3 nucleotide sequence: TGTGCCATCAGTGAGGTGGCGGGGGGCCAAACAGATACGCAGTATTTT. This codes for CAISEVAGGQTDTQYF. The chain joins TRBV10-3 to TRBJ2-3; 8 nucleotides agree with TRBD2. Per germline, CDR1 ENHRY and CDR2 SYGVKD. There are 16 residues in the CDR3. With V trimmed by 2 bases and J by 3 bases, 7 bases remained unmatched.